The sequence of this T cell receptor (beta chain) was determined in a study of T cell responses to AZD1222 COVID-19 vaccine. Study results and caveats: Donors in the cohort were predominantly white British and more often female, and clonal diversity was possibly underestimated. Only after the peak T cell response were repertoires sampled.

The study pooled second doses at about 4 or about 12 weeks. Sequenced by immunoSEQ multiplex PCR; TCRdb stores in-frame clones only, minus some. This sample has under 200,000 clones; more than 75% occur once, and the top ten carry more than 4%. CDR3 length: 13 residues. Concerning this clone itself: Its specificity is not known.

The source was peripheral blood, collected 28 days after the second AZD1222 dose. The chain carries TRBV7-5 and TRBJ2-7; TRBD2, the table's D call, was not compared with the DNA. TRBV7-5 is given as a pseudogene. This clonotype was obtained from an adult who received the AZD1222 COVID-19 vaccine. The CDR3 protein is CARSRAVSYEQYF. The CDR3, as DNA: TGTGCCAGAAGCCGCGCTGTTTCCTACGAGCAGTACTTC.